This entry lists 5 T cell receptor beta chains sequenced from one sample in a study of CD8 T cells in ankylosing spondylitis. Antigens of these TCRs are unknown. Broader study findings: Characteristic of ankylosing spondylitis blood, it appeared, was a TCR beta motif comprising about eight highly homologous variants.

Using its own MiXCR run on the 5' RACE reads, TCRdb lists one record per CDR3 protein. The repertoire holds 400,000 or so distinct CDR3 sequences, roughly 25% seen once, with under 0.9% in the top ten. The sample consisted of blood, either unsorted or a sorted T cell fraction (not recorded which). These receptors all stem from a male donor with ankylosing spondylitis.

This rearrangement joins TRBV5-1 to TRBJ2-1; D is perhaps TRBD1 (5 bases). V lost 0 bases, J lost 5 bases, and 15 bases lay in between. CDR1 is SGHRS and CDR2 is YFSETQ in the germline V gene. This CDR3 is 16 amino acids long. In DNA, the CDR3 is TGCGCCAGCAGCTTGGATGGGGCGTCCGGAAACAATGAGCAGTTCTTC. This encodes CASSLDGASGNNEQFF.

V and J are TRBV27 and TRBJ1-5; TRBD1 might be the D (5 bases). Germline CDR1 is MNHEY and CDR2 is SMNVEV (reference sequence). V lost 3 bases, J lost 2 bases, and 11 bases lay in between. This CDR3 is built from 15 residues. In nucleotides, the CDR3 is TGTGCCAGCAGTTTGCTCCTAGGGGGCAATCAGCCCCAGCATTTT. It is translated as CASSLLLGGNQPQHF.

The chain has TRBV27 and TRBJ2-7, with 12 bases fitting TRBD2. CDR3 length: 18 amino acids. V lost 1 base, J lost 0 bases, and 7 bases stayed unmatched. Germline V CDR1 and CDR2: MNHEY, SMNVEV (reference sequence). The CDR3 loop is CASSLCLAGGISSYEQYV. The DNA for the CDR3 is TGTGCCAGCAGTTTATGTCTAGCGGGGGGGATTAGCTCCTACGAGCAGTACGTC.

This clonotype has ten or more counts. The genes are TRBV5-1 and TRBJ2-5, with D unclear. The CDR3 spans 11 residues. The V and J ends lost 3 bases and 5 bases respectively, with 5 bases between them. The germline CDR1 and CDR2 sequences are SGHRS and YFSETQ. In nucleotides, the CDR3 is TGCGCCAGCAGCTCGTCGGAGACCCAGTACTTC. It codes for CASSSSETQYF.

This clonotype has a handful of counts. The chain carries TRBV7-2 and TRBJ2-5, with TRBD2 identical over 7 bases. Germline loops: CDR1 SGHTA, CDR2 FQGNSA. Trimming cost V 2 bases and J 3 bases; bases outside gene matches: 6. This CDR3 region has 15 residues. CDR3 residues: CASSLPAGRKETQYF. CDR3 nucleotide sequence: TGTGCCAGCAGCTTACCAGCGGGAAGGAAAGAGACCCAGTACTTC.